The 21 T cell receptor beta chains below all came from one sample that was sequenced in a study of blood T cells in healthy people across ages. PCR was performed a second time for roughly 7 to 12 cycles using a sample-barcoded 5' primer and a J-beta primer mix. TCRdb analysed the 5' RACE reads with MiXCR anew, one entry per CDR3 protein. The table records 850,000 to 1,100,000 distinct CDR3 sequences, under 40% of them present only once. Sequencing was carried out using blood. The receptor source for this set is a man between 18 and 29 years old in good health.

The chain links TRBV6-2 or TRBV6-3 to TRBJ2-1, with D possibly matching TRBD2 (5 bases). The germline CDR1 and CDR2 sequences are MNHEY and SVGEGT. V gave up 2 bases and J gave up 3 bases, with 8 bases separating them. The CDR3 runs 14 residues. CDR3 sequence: CASSYLGVYNEQFF. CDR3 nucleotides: TGTGCCAGCAGTTACCTCGGGGTCTACAATGAGCAGTTCTTC.

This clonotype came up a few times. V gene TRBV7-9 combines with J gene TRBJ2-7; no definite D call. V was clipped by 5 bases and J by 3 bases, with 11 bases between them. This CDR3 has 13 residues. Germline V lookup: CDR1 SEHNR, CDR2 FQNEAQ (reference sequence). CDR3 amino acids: CASSPDPLYEQYF. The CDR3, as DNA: TGTGCCAGCAGCCCCGACCCTCTCTACGAGCAGTACTTC.

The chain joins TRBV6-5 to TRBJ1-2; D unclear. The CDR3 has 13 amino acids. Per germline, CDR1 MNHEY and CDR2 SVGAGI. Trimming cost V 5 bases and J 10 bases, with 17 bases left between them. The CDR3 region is CASSPTLAPLYTF. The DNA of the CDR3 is TGTGCCAGCAGTCCGACCTTGGCACCCCTCTACACCTTC.

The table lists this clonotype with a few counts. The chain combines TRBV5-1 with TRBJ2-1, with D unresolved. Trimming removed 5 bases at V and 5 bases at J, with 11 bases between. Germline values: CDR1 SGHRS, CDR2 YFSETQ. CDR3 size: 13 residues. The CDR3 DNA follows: TGCGCCAGCAGGGCCCTTCCAAACAATGAGCAGTTCTTC. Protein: CASRALPNNEQFF.

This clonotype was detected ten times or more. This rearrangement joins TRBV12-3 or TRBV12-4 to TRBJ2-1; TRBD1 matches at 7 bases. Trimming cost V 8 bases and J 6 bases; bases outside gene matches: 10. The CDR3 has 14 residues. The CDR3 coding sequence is TGTGCCAGCGTGGAAACCCGGGACAGCAATGAGCAGTTCTTC. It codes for CASVETRDSNEQFF.

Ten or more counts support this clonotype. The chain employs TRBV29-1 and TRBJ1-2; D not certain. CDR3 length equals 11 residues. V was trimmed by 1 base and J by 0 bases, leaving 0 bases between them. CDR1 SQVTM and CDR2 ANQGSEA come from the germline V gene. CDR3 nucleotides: TGCAGCGTTGAAGCTAACTATGGCTACACCTTC. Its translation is CSVEANYGYTF.

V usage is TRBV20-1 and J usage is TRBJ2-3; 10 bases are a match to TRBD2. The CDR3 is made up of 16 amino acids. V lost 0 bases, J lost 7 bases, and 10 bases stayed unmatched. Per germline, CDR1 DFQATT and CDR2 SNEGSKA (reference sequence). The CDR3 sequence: CSARDLKSGGAYTQYF. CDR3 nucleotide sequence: TGCAGTGCTAGAGATCTCAAAAGCGGGGGGGCTTATACGCAGTATTTT.

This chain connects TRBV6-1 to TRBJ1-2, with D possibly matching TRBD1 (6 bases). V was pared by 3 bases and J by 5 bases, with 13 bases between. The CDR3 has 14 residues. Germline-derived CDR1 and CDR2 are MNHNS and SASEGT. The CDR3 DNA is TGTGCCAGCAGTGAGGCAGGGGAAGGGTATGGCTACACCTTC. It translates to CASSEAGEGYGYTF.

The CDR3 loop reads CASSQLYSKGSYEQYF. DNA for the CDR3: TGTGCCAGCAGCCAATTATACAGCAAGGGTTCCTACGAGCAGTACTTC. The chain employs TRBV12-3 or TRBV12-4 and TRBJ2-7, with no clear D. The ends were cut back, 6 bases at V and 1 base at J, with 19 bases in the middle. This CDR3 has 16 residues.

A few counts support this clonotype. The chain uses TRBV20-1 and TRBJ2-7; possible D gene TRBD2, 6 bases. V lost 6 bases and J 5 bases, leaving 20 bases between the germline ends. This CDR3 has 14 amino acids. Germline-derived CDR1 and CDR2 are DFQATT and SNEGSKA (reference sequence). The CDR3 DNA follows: TGCAGTGCGCGAAGTCAGACTAGATCCAACGAGCAGTACTTC. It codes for CSARSQTRSNEQYF.

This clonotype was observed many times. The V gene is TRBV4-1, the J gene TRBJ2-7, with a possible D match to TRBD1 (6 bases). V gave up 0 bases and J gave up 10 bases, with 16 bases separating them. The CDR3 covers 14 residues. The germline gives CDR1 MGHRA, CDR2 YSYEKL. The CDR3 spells CASSQEPRTAEQYF. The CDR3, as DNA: TGCGCCAGCAGCCAAGAACCCCGGACAGCTGAACAGTACTTC.

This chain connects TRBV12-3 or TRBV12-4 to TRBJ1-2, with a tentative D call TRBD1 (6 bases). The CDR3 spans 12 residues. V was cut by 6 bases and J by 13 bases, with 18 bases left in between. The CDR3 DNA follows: TGTGCCAGCAGCGTGGGGGGCTATGACTGCACCTTC. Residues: CASSVGGYDCTF.

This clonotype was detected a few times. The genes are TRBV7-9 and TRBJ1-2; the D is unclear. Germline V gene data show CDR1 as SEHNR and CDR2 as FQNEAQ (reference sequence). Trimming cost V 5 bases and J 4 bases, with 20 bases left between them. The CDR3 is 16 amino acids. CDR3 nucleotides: TGTGCCAGCAGCAACCCGGATAGGGATTTTGTCTATGGCTACACCTTC. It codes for CASSNPDRDFVYGYTF.

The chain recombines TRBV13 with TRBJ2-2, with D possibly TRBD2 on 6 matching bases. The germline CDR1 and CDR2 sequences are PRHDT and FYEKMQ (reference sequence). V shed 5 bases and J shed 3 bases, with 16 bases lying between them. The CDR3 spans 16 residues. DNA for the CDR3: TGTGCCAGCAGCCCCCTCGGGGGTCTCGACACCGGGGAGCTGTTTTTT. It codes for CASSPLGGLDTGELFF.

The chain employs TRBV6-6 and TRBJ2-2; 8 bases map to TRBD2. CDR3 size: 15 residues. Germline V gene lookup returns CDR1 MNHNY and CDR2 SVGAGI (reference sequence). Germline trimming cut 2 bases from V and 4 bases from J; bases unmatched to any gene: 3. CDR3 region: CASSYVAGGTGELFF. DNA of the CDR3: TGTGCCAGCAGTTACGTGGCGGGGGGCACCGGGGAGCTGTTTTTT.

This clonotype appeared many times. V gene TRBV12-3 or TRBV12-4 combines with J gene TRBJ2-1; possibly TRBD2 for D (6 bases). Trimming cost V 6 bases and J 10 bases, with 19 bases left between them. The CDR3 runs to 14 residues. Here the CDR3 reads CASSLGGGNYEQFF. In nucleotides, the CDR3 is TGTGCCAGCAGCCTGGGGGGAGGAAATTACGAGCAGTTCTTC.

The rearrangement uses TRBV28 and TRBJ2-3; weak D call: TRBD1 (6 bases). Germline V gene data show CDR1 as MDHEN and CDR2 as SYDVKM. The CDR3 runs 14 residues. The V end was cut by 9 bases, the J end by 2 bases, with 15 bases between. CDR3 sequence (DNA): TGTGCCAGTCTGGACAGAGTAAACACAGATACGCAGTATTTT. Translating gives CASLDRVNTDTQYF. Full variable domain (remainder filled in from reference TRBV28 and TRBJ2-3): DVKVTQSSRYLVKRTGEKVFLECVQDMDHENMFWYRQDPGLGLRLIYFSYDVKMKEKGDIPEGYSVSREKKERFSLILESASTNQTSMYLCASLDRVNTDTQYFGPGTRLTVL.

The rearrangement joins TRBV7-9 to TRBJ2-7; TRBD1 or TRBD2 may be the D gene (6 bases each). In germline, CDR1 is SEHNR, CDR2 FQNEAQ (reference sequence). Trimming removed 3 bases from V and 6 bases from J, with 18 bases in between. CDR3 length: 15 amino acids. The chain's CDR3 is CASSLSGDPGAEQYF. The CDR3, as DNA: TGTGCCAGCAGCTTGAGCGGAGACCCGGGGGCCGAGCAGTACTTC.

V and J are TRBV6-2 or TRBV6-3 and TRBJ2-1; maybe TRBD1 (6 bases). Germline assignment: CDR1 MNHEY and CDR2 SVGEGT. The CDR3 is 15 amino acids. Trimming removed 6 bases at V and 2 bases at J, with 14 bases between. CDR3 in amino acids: CASRVGGAAYNEQFF. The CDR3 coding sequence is TGTGCCAGCAGGGTAGGGGGAGCGGCCTACAATGAGCAGTTCTTC.

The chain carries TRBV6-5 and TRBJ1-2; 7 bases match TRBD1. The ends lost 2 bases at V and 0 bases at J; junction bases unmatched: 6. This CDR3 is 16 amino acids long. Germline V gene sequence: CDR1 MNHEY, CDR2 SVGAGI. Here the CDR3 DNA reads TGTGCCAGCAGTTACGTGAAGGGGGCGACTAACTATGGCTACACCTTC. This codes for CASSYVKGATNYGYTF.

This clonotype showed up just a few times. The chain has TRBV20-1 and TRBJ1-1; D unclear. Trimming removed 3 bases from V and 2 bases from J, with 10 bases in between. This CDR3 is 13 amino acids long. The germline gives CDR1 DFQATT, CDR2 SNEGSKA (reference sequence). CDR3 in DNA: TGCAGTGCTAGTGACGGAGCTAACACTGAAGCTTTCTTT. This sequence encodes CSASDGANTEAFF.